This TCR beta chain was profiled in a study of blood T cell repertoires in COVID-19. Across the study: Both acute and convalescent COVID-19 samples were obtained from the United States, Italy and Spain. From T cells, B-cell-depleted T cells, or PBMCs came the material, which was cDNA or gDNA.

Germline V gene lookup returns CDR1 ENHRY and CDR2 SYGVKD. The V and J ends lost 4 bases and 6 bases respectively, with 16 bases between them. CDR3 size: 15 residues. As originally analysed: Amplification of reference gene primers was used by the study to estimate nucleated cell counts. Profiling relied on immunoSEQ multiplex PCR, and the TCRdb table lists in-frame clones only, not all of them. The DNA gave D and trimming, while V, J and clone size come from that table. The table includes about 160,000 clones, approximately 73% detected once. The sequence derives from a woman at least 80 years old with acute or convalescent COVID-19. Sequencing used peripheral blood. This sequence joins TRBV10-3 and TRBJ1-5, with D possibly TRBD1 on 5 matching bases. CDR3 in amino acids: CAISVGAGNSQPQHF. Here the CDR3 DNA reads TGTGCCATCAGTGTAGGGGCAGGGAATAGTCAGCCCCAGCATTTT.